These 12 T cell receptor beta chains share one sample of origin, sequenced in a study of OX40 agonist ivuxolimab in advanced cancers. TCRdb's table, derived via immunoSEQ multiplex PCR, lists solely in-frame clones and lacks some. Of fewer than 45,000 clones in the sample, around 90% were seen once. The sample in question was CD4+ or CD8+ T cells sorted from blood, obtained in a trial of the OX40 agonist ivuxolimab. The receptors were gathered from an adult with an advanced solid tumor such as melanoma, head and neck, liver or kidney cancer.

This chain links TRBV5-1 with TRBJ2-2; 10 bases line up with TRBD1. Germline CDR1 SGHRS, CDR2 YFSETQ. V dropped 4 bases and J dropped 5; count of bases not matched to a gene: 8. The CDR3 is made up of 16 amino acids. The CDR3 loop is CASSARGTGVTGELFF. The DNA for the CDR3 is TGCGCCAGCAGCGCCCGTGGGACAGGGGTTACCGGGGAGCTGTTTTTT.

CDR3 nucleotides: TGTGCCAGCAGTTTAGCCGGTTCGAACACTGAAGCTTTCTTT. It yields the protein CASSLAGSNTEAFF. The chain is built from TRBV27 and TRBJ1-1; D is ambiguous. The CDR3 consists of 14 residues. The V end lost 2 bases, the J end lost 1 base, and 8 bases lay between the germline ends. Germline CDR1 reads MNHEY; CDR2 reads SMNVEV (reference sequence).

V and J are TRBV9 and TRBJ2-2; D is ambiguous. The V gene lost 2 bases and the J gene lost 2 bases, with 16 bases spanning the gap. Germline loops: CDR1 SGDLS, CDR2 YYNGEE. This CDR3 has 17 residues. The CDR3 sequence: CASSVSVFQINTGELFF. The CDR3 coding sequence is TGTGCCAGCAGCGTTTCGGTTTTCCAGATAAACACCGGGGAGCTGTTTTTT. Full variable domain (remainder filled in from reference TRBV9 and TRBJ2-2): DSGVTQTPKHLITATGQRVTLRCSPRSGDLSVYWYQQSLDQGLQFLIQYYNGEERAKGNILERFSAQQFPDLHSELNLSSLELGDSALYFCASSVSVFQINTGELFFGEGSRLTVL.

J is TRBJ2-7 and V is TRBV6-6; 9 bases are a match to TRBD2. V lost 8 bases and J lost 0; bases outside the gene matches: 5. The V gene's germline CDR1 is MNHNY and CDR2 SVGAGI (reference sequence). This CDR3 comprises 14 residues. The CDR3 sequence is CASRGRGSSYEQYF. CDR3 DNA: TGTGCCAGCCGCGGGAGGGGTAGCTCCTACGAGCAGTACTTC.

The V call is TRBV11-2, the J call TRBJ1-5; no clear D gene. V was shortened by 0 bases and J by 10 bases, with 10 bases between the two germline ends. The CDR3 has 13 residues. Germline V CDR1 and CDR2: SGHAT, FQNNGV. The CDR3 DNA follows: TGTGCCAGCAGCTTAGAGGCGGAATCACCCCAGCATTTT. Amino acid sequence: CASSLEAESPQHF.

CDR3: CATSNYHAGEDTEAFF. CDR3 bases: TGTGCCACCAGCAATTATCATGCAGGGGAGGACACTGAAGCTTTCTTT. The chain joins TRBV15 to TRBJ1-1, with D possibly being TRBD1 (6 bases). CDR3 length equals 16 residues. The germline gives CDR1 LNHNV, CDR2 YYDKDF (reference sequence). Trimming cost V 4 bases and J 3 bases, with 18 bases left between them.

In DNA, the CDR3 is TGTGCCAGCAGTTTGTCCGTCAGGGGTCCGCACCACCAAGAGACCCAGTACTTC. It specifies CASSLSVRGPHHQETQYF. The chain recombines TRBV27 with TRBJ2-5; TRBD1 might be the D (6 bases). From germline, CDR1 is MNHEY and CDR2 SMNVEV (reference sequence). V lost 3 bases to trimming and J lost 0 bases, with 20 bases between them. The CDR3 has 18 residues.

This chain joins TRBV27 and TRBJ2-1; TRBD2 aligns across 7 bases. The CDR3 contains 14 residues. The V and J ends lost 7 bases and 2 bases, in that order; junction bases with no gene match: 5. Germline loops: CDR1 MNHEY, CDR2 SMNVEV (reference sequence). The CDR3: CASTLGGAYNEQFF. The CDR3 bases are TGTGCCAGCACCTTGGGGGGGGCCTACAATGAGCAGTTCTTC.

V and J are TRBV5-4 and TRBJ2-7, with D possibly TRBD1 on 5 matching bases. Trimming left V 2 bases short and J 2 bases short, with 8 bases between. Germline CDR1 SGHNT, CDR2 YYREEE (reference sequence). CDR3 length equals 13 residues. CDR3 nucleotides: TGTGCCAGCAGCTTCCCGGACACCTACGAGCAGTACTTC. This gives the protein CASSFPDTYEQYF.

The chain uses TRBV19 and TRBJ2-5, with a weak D call TRBD2 (6 bases). Germline values: CDR1 LNHDA, CDR2 SQIVND (reference sequence). The CDR3 runs 15 residues. V lost 2 bases, J lost 3 bases, and 13 bases lay in between. The CDR3 bases are TGTGCCAGTAGTATAAGCCAGGTAGCGGAAGAGACCCAGTACTTC. It is translated as CASSISQVAEETQYF.

In DNA form, the CDR3 reads TGTGCCACGAACGAGGGGGGTACCTACAATGAGCAGTTCTTC. Its translation is CATNEGGTYNEQFF. The V and J genes are TRBV6-5 and TRBJ2-1; TRBD1 or TRBD2 may be the D gene (6 bases each). The CDR3 is 14 residues long. CDR1 is MNHEY, CDR2 SVGAGI, per germline. Deletions cut 10 bases from V and 2 bases from J, with 15 bases between.

The chain is built from TRBV11-3 and TRBJ2-7, with D possibly being TRBD1 or TRBD2 (5 bases each). Between the trimmed V and J ends, which lost 1 base and 0 bases, there was a span of 10 bases. This CDR3 contains 15 residues. Germline V gives CDR1 SGHNT, CDR2 YENEEA. The CDR3 spells CASSLAGTGSYEQYF. The DNA of the CDR3 is TGTGCCAGCAGCTTAGCCGGGACCGGCTCCTACGAGCAGTACTTC.